This TCR beta chain was obtained from a study of T cell clonality in common variable immunodeficiency. Broader study findings: In common variable immunodeficiency, TCR beta chains reportedly carried fewer deletions and N-nucleotide insertions. TCRbeta clonality was increased in CVID versus healthy controls.

This clone has a handful of counts. Its antigen remains unidentified. The read finishes 3 residues shy of the CDR3 end, and the germline J gene is used to complete it. Both groups were predominantly of Caucasian heritage. For at least one year, all CVID subjects received replacement immunoglobulin. The V end was cut by 2 bases, the J end by 7 bases, with 15 bases between. In germline, CDR1 is LNHDA, CDR2 SQIVND (reference sequence). There are 15 residues in the CDR3. This table comes from immunoSEQ multiplex PCR, and its TCRdb copy is limited to in-frame clones, with some not included. Observed in the sample are around 13,000 clones, none of them singletons.

The sequence was obtained from a human donor with common variable immunodeficiency. The source material was peripheral blood mononuclear cells. V is TRBV19 and J is TRBJ2-1; possibly TRBD2 for D (7 bases). The CDR3: CASSIRGGLKNEQFF. The DNA read from the CDR3 is TGTGCCAGTAGTATAAGGGGGGGGCTTAAAAATGAG.